This entry is about one TCR beta chain. This CDR3 is built from 15 residues. Trimming took 5 bases from V and 0 from J; bases not matched to a gene: 5. Germline V lookup: CDR1 SGHNT, CDR2 YENEEA. Per the study methods: Reference gene primer amplification gave nucleated cell count estimates. Sequencing used immunoSEQ multiplex PCR; TCRdb keeps in-frame clones, though not all of them. V, J and clone size were drawn from that table, and D and trimming were deduced from the DNA. The data contain 50,000 to 75,000 clones, about 90% of them seen just once; the ten biggest clones take up roughly 4.6%. These data belong to a study of blood T cell repertoires in COVID-19. Study at large: Both acute and convalescent COVID-19 samples were obtained from the United States, Italy and Spain. Sources were T cells, B-cell-depleted T cells, or PBMCs; the material itself was cDNA or gDNA.

Sample: peripheral blood. This chain uses TRBV11-3 with TRBJ2-7; TRBD2 aligns across 9 bases. This clonotype was obtained from a man older than 75 in a cohort sampled during active COVID-19. In DNA, the CDR3 is TGTGCCAGCAGCGCGGGGGGGACGGTCTCCTACGAGCAGTACTTC. Protein: CASSAGGTVSYEQYF.